Each of the 21 T cell receptor beta chains below was sequenced from the same sample in a study of beta chain features in type 1 diabetes. All of the isolated RNA was reverse transcribed, so expressed TCRB transcripts were sequenced. Some clones are missing from TCRdb's copy, which holds only in-frame ones; the method was immunoSEQ multiplex PCR. This table holds about 130,000 clones, about 9.2% found once. Material: central memory CD4+ T cells from blood. The source of these receptors is a man aged 18-30 years in good health.

The chain has TRBV5-4 and TRBJ2-5, with unresolved D. Germline V gene data show CDR1 as SGHNT and CDR2 as YYREEE (reference sequence). The CDR3 sequence is 12 residues long. V was cut by 5 bases and J by 1 base, with 6 bases left in between. CDR3 sequence reads: CASRRSQETQYF. The DNA for the CDR3 is TGTGCCAGCAGACGTAGCCAAGAGACCCAGTACTTC.

The CDR3 bases are TGTGCCAGCAGCGTAGAGGCTCCAAGAGAGGGTATCGGAGGGGAGGTAACTGAAGCTTTCTTT. Encoded protein: CASSVEAPREGIGGEVTEAFF. The V and J genes are TRBV9 and TRBJ1-1; possible D gene TRBD1, 5 bases. Trimming cost V 0 bases and J 5 bases, with 32 bases left between them. The CDR3 runs to 21 residues. Germline V CDR1 and CDR2: SGDLS, YYNGEE.

The CDR3 region is CASREGGVQETQYF. The CDR3 DNA reads TGTGCCAGTAGGGAGGGGGGGGTCCAAGAGACCCAGTACTTC. This chain uses TRBV19 with TRBJ2-5; D perhaps matches TRBD2 (7 bases). Trimming took 6 bases from V and 1 from J, leaving 12 bases between them. Germline values: CDR1 LNHDA, CDR2 SQIVND (reference sequence). There are 14 residues in the CDR3.

This clone was seen a handful of times. The V gene is TRBV7-2, the J gene TRBJ1-4; TRBD1 might be the D (6 bases). The CDR3 totals 14 residues. Germline CDR1 reads SGHTA; CDR2 reads FQGNSA. Trimming shortened V by 5 bases and J by 4 bases, and 11 bases separated the two germline ends. The chain's CDR3 is CASSRTVNNEKLFF. CDR3 DNA sequence: TGTGCCAGCAGCCGGACAGTAAATAATGAAAAACTGTTTTTT.

This clone has a handful of counts. V usage is TRBV5-6 and J usage is TRBJ2-1, with D uncertain. The germline V gene has CDR1 SGHDT and CDR2 YYEEEE. Trimming removed 0 bases from V and 6 bases from J, with 7 bases in between. The CDR3 is made up of 13 amino acids. The CDR3 reads CASSLVTANEQFF. The CDR3 DNA reads as TGTGCCAGCAGCTTGGTAACAGCCAATGAGCAGTTCTTC.

This clone was detected a few times. The chain employs TRBV6-1 and TRBJ1-2, with D uncertain. The CDR3 extends over 14 amino acids. The V end lost 5 bases, the J end lost 8 bases, and 18 bases lay between the germline ends. The V gene's germline CDR1 is MNHNS and CDR2 SASEGT. In DNA form, the CDR3 reads TGTGCCAGCAGTACCACCGACGGGAGCGACGGCTACACCTTC. It yields the protein CASSTTDGSDGYTF.

The J gene is TRBJ2-3, the V gene TRBV29-1; D is perhaps TRBD1 (6 bases). Germline CDR1 is SQVTM and CDR2 is ANQGSEA. Trimming cost V 7 bases and J 4 bases, with 15 bases left between them. CDR3 length equals 13 residues. The CDR3 nucleotides read TGCAGCGGGGGTGGGGGCGGCGCAGATACGCAGTATTTT. It translates to CSGGGGGADTQYF.

In this sample, this clone turned up many times. CDR3 protein: CASSQGTSGANIQYF. CDR3 DNA sequence: TGTGCCAGCAGCCAAGGGACTAGCGGGGCGAACATTCAGTACTTC. The J gene is TRBJ2-4, the V gene TRBV4-2, with 12 positions matching TRBD2. V shed 1 base and J 7 bases; nucleotides not matched to a gene: 2. Germline V gives CDR1 LGHNA, CDR2 YNFKEQ. The CDR3 is 15 residues long.

This clone was detected ten times or more. This sequence joins TRBV2 and TRBJ2-1, with 7 nucleotides matching TRBD2. CDR3 length: 14 amino acids. Germline V lookup: CDR1 SNHLY, CDR2 FYNNEI. With 10 bases clipped from V and 5 bases from J, the junction kept 11 bases outside the gene matches. CDR3 sequence reads: CATSADGGDNEQFF. CDR3 sequence (DNA): TGTGCCACCTCGGCGGATGGGGGGGACAATGAGCAGTTCTTC.

The chain uses TRBV9 and TRBJ2-7; D might be TRBD2 (5 bases). With 4 bases removed from V and 0 bases from J, the gap between germline ends came to 11 bases. The CDR3 runs to 14 residues. Per germline, CDR1 SGDLS and CDR2 YYNGEE. CDR3 nucleotide sequence: TGTGCCAGCAGCAGCGGACCGAACTCCTACGAGCAGTACTTC. Translation: CASSSGPNSYEQYF.

The chain combines TRBV7-2 with TRBJ1-5, with D perhaps TRBD1 (6 bases). Between the trimmed V and J ends, which lost 3 bases and 4 bases, there was a span of 13 bases. This CDR3 has 15 residues. Germline CDR1 reads SGHTA; CDR2 reads FQGNSA. The CDR3 bases are TGTGCCAGCAGCTTCCAATACGGACAGAATCAGCCCCAGCATTTT. Translated: CASSFQYGQNQPQHF.

The gene calls are TRBV6-1 and TRBJ2-1; the D gene is possibly TRBD2 (5 bases). CDR3 length: 16 residues. V gave up 2 bases and J gave up 6 bases, with 17 bases separating them. From germline, CDR1 is MNHNS and CDR2 SASEGT. CDR3 sequence (DNA): TGTGCCAGCAGTGAAAACTCCTGGCTAGCAGGCAATGAGCAGTTCTTC. Translating gives CASSENSWLAGNEQFF.

The chain is built from TRBV12-2 and TRBJ2-5; the D call in the table, TRBD2, was not verified against the DNA. TRBV12-2 is flagged as a pseudogene. The length of the CDR3 is 16 residues. CDR3 DNA sequence: TGTGCAAGTCGCTTAGATGTAGCGGGGACCTGGGAGACCCAGTACTTC. The encoded protein is CASRLDVAGTWETQYF.

The chain recombines TRBV10-3 with TRBJ2-7; D possibly corresponds to TRBD1 (6 bases). Between the trimmed V and J ends, which lost 6 bases and 2 bases, there was a span of 8 bases. The germline V gene has CDR1 ENHRY and CDR2 SYGVKD. There are 12 residues in the CDR3. In DNA form, the CDR3 reads TGTGCCATCAGGGGGGCCGCCTACGAGCAGTACTTC. It yields the protein CAIRGAAYEQYF.

This clone was seen a few times. The V call is TRBV16, the J call TRBJ2-1; a possible D gene is TRBD1 (6 bases). The CDR3 length is 15 residues. CDR1 is KGHSY, CDR2 FQNENV, per germline. V was cut by 1 base and J by 5 bases, with 12 bases left in between. The CDR3 DNA reads TGTGCCAGCAGCCAATTCCGAACAGGGAACAATGAGCAGTTCTTC. Amino acids: CASSQFRTGNNEQFF.

The chain uses TRBV5-1 and TRBJ2-3, with 10 bases that match TRBD1. V lost 5 bases and J lost 5; bases outside the gene matches: 8. The CDR3 has 15 residues. CDR1 SGHRS and CDR2 YFSETQ come from the germline V gene. The CDR3 sequence is CASSLRTGGIDTQYF. The CDR3 coding sequence is TGCGCCAGCAGTTTACGGACAGGGGGGATAGATACGCAGTATTTT.

The chain links TRBV7-2 to TRBJ1-2, with 7 bases aligning to TRBD1. Germline CDR1 and CDR2: SGHTA and FQGNSA. The V gene end was trimmed by 4 bases and the J gene end by 4 bases; junction bases not matched to a gene: 3. This CDR3 contains 13 residues. Here the CDR3 DNA reads TGTGCCAGCAGCTCGACAGGGACCTATGGCTACACCTTC. The encoded protein is CASSSTGTYGYTF.

This clone was counted between two and nine times. This chain links TRBV19 with TRBJ2-5; 9 positions match TRBD1. CDR1 and CDR2 (germline): LNHDA, SQIVND (reference sequence). The CDR3 has 16 residues. Unmatched junction bases numbered 9, after V lost 6 bases and J lost 1 base. The CDR3 spells CASRGSGQGFQETQYF. DNA for the CDR3: TGTGCCAGTAGAGGCTCCGGACAGGGGTTCCAAGAGACCCAGTACTTC.

This clone was seen repeatedly, ten times or more. V usage is TRBV19 and J usage is TRBJ1-6; 7 bases map to TRBD1. Unmatched junction bases numbered 6, after V lost 4 bases and J lost 6 bases. The CDR3 is 15 amino acids. Germline CDR1 is LNHDA and CDR2 is SQIVND (reference sequence). The CDR3 spells CASSTNRDSNSPLHF. CDR3 DNA: TGTGCCAGTAGTACAAATCGGGACAGTAATTCACCCCTCCACTTT.

The chain's CDR3 is CASSEKFMRNEQFF. CDR3 bases: TGCGCCAGCAGTGAGAAGTTTATGAGGAATGAGCAGTTCTTC. The chain uses TRBV10-1 and TRBJ2-1; D gene unclear. The CDR3 totals 14 residues. CDR1 WNHNN and CDR2 SYGVQD come from the germline V gene (reference sequence). The V end lost 2 bases, the J end lost 7 bases, and 12 bases lay between the germline ends.

A few counts support this clone. The V call is TRBV6-5, the J call TRBJ2-7, with TRBD2 matching 11 bases. J was trimmed by 2 bases and V by 6 bases; bases with no gene match: 6. The CDR3 contains 15 residues. CDR1 MNHEY and CDR2 SVGAGI come from the germline V gene. As DNA, the CDR3 is TGTGCCAGCAGGGCCCGTAGCGGGGGGGCCTACGAGCAGTACTTC. The encoded protein is CASRARSGGAYEQYF.